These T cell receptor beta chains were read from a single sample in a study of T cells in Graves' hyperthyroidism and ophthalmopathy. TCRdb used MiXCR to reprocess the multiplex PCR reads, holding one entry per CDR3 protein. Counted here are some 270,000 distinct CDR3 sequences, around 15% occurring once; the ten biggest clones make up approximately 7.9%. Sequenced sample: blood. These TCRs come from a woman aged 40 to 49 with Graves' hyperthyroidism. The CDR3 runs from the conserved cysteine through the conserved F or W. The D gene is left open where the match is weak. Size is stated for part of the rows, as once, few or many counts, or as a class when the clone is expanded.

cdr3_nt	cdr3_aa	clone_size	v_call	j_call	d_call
TGTGCCGCAGGACAAGGGGGTATGGAAAAACTGTTTTTT	CAAGQGGMEKLFF	many	TRBV30	TRBJ1-4	.
TGTGCCACCAGTGATTGGTCCCATCGGAGCACAGATACGCAGTATTTT	CATSDWSHRSTDTQYF	.	TRBV24-1	TRBJ2-3	.
TGTGCCAGCAGCCAAGAACGGACAGTACGACGTTCCTATGGCTACACCTTC	CASSQERTVRRSYGYTF	.	TRBV4-2	TRBJ1-2	.
TGCGCCAGCAGAAAGGGGGTAAACAATGAGCAGTTCTTC	CASRKGVNNEQFF	.	TRBV4-1	TRBJ2-1	.
TGTGCCAGCAGCCCAGGGACAGGTATTAACTATGGCTACACCTTC	CASSPGTGINYGYTF	.	TRBV5-4	TRBJ1-2	TRBD1
TGTGCCAGCAGCTCGACTAATCCCGGGGAGCTGTTTTTT	CASSSTNPGELFF	.	TRBV5-4	TRBJ2-2	.
TGTGCCAGCAGCTTAGACGCAGATACGCAGTATTTT	CASSLDADTQYF	many	TRBV7-8	TRBJ2-3	.
TGTGCCAGCAGCCCGGGACAGGGGGCGCGTACTGAAGCTTTCTTT	CASSPGQGARTEAFF	.	TRBV4-2	TRBJ1-1	TRBD1
TGTGCCAGTAGACAGGTTACTCCCTACGAGCAGTACTTC	CASRQVTPYEQYF	many	TRBV6-1	TRBJ2-7	.
TGTGCCAGCAGCGAAACCGGGACAGGGGCCTACGAGCAGTACTTC	CASSETGTGAYEQYF	.	TRBV6-1	TRBJ2-7	TRBD1
TGTGCCAGCAGCCAAGTTACAAGCGGGCAGTTCTTC	CASSQVTSGQFF	many	TRBV3-1	TRBJ2-1	.
TGTGCTAGTGGTCCGGGTTTTATCATGAACACTGAAGCTTTCTTT	CASGPGFIMNTEAFF	many	TRBV12-5	TRBJ1-1	.
TGTGCCAGCAGTAGCCCCCCCCAGGGCCGAACTGAAGCTTTCTTT	CASSSPPQGRTEAFF	many	TRBV2	TRBJ1-1	.
TGCAGTGCTAGGCCCTGGGAGAGTGGTAGCGAAAACATTCAGTACTTC	CSARPWESGSENIQYF	.	TRBV20-1	TRBJ2-4	.
TGTGCCAGCAGACGCCAAACCACCAGGGAGCTGTTTTTT	CASRRQTTRELFF	few	TRBV6-1	TRBJ2-2	.
TGTGCCAGCACCGCGACAGGGATCACCACTGAAGCTTTCTTT	CASTATGITTEAFF	.	TRBV5-8	TRBJ1-1	TRBD1
TGTGCCAGCAATACAGGGAGAGAGACCCAGTACTTC	CASNTGRETQYF	few	TRBV6-1	TRBJ2-5	.
TGTGCCAGCAGACTCCCCGGGACAGCCGACTCTGGGGCCAACGTCCTGACTTTC	CASRLPGTADSGANVLTF	few	TRBV6-1	TRBJ2-6	TRBD1
TGTGCCAGTAGTATGGGGGGGTGGGGCTACACCTTC	CASSMGGWGYTF	.	TRBV19	TRBJ1-2	.
TGTGCCAGCAGCCAAGCTTTTGGGGCTAGCAGTGGGAATGAGCAGTTCTTC	CASSQAFGASSGNEQFF	.	TRBV3-1	TRBJ2-1	.
TGTGCCACCAGCCCATGGGACAGGGGTTCGGACGAGCAGTACTTC	CATSPWDRGSDEQYF	few	TRBV15	TRBJ2-7	TRBD1
TGTGCCAGCAGTGTCCCGGGACAGGGAGCTTACAATGAGCAGTTCTTC	CASSVPGQGAYNEQFF	.	TRBV27	TRBJ2-1	TRBD1
TGCGCCAGCAGCTTGGCCCTCTCAGACTATGGCTACACCTTC	CASSLALSDYGYTF	many	TRBV5-1	TRBJ1-2	.
TGTGCCAGCAGCTTAGAGCTGGGGACGAACACCGGGGAGCTGTTTTTT	CASSLELGTNTGELFF	.	TRBV11-3	TRBJ2-2	.
TGTGCCAGCAGCCTCCCAAGGACTAGCGGGGGGGGGGTCGAGCAGTTCTTC	CASSLPRTSGGGVEQFF	.	TRBV11-3	TRBJ2-1	TRBD2
TGTGCCAGCAGCCATTACATTAACTATGGCTACACCTTC	CASSHYINYGYTF	many	TRBV3-1	TRBJ1-2	.
TGTGCCAGCAGTGAAAGTGAGGGGTCACCGACCTACGAGCAGTACTTC	CASSESEGSPTYEQYF	many	TRBV2	TRBJ2-7	.
TGCAGTGCTAGAGGGTCGACAGCGAGCTCCTACAATGAGCAGTTCTTC	CSARGSTASSYNEQFF	many	TRBV20-1	TRBJ2-1	.
TGCAGTGCTTCAAACTCCCCCGGCTACACCTTC	CSASNSPGYTF	few	TRBV20-1	TRBJ1-2	.
TGTGCCAGCAGTTTCTCGGTACCAAATTCACCCCTCCACTTT	CASSFSVPNSPLHF	many	TRBV12-3/TRBV12-4	TRBJ1-6	.
TGTGCCAGCAGTGAGCCGGGACGGGAAGAGACCCAGTACTTC	CASSEPGREETQYF	few	TRBV25-1	TRBJ2-5	.
TGTGCCAGCAGCTTTACAGAGAACACTGAAGCTTTCTTT	CASSFTENTEAFF	many	TRBV7-3	TRBJ1-1	.
TGCGCCAGCAGCTTGGGGATTAACTATGGCTACACCTTC	CASSLGINYGYTF	many	TRBV5-1	TRBJ1-2	.
TGTGCCACCAGTGATTTGGCAAGCGGGCAGAACACCGGGGAGCTGTTTTTT	CATSDLASGQNTGELFF	many	TRBV24-1	TRBJ2-2	.
TGTGCCAGCAGTGAAGGGGGCCCGTCCCGGGCCCAGCATTTT	CASSEGGPSRAQHF	many	TRBV27	TRBJ1-5	TRBD1
TGTGCCAGCAGTGGGGGGCCCCCTGGAGAGCAGTACTTC	CASSGGPPGEQYF	few	TRBV6-1	TRBJ2-7	.
TGTGCCAGCAGTTACGGGGGAGGCAATGAGCAGTTCTTC	CASSYGGGNEQFF	many	TRBV6-2/TRBV6-3	TRBJ2-1	.